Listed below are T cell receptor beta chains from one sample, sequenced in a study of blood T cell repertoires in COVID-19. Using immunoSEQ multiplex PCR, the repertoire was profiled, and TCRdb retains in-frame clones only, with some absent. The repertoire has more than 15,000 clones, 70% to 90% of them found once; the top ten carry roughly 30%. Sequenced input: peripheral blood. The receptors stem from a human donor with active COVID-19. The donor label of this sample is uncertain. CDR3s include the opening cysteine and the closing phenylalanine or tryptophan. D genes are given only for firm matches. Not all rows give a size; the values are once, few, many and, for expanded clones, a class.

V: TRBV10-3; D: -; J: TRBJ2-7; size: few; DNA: TGTGCCATCACGGGGGACTTAAGATACGAGCAGTACTTC; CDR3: CAITGDLRYEQYF
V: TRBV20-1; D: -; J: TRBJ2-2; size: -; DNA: TGCAGTGCTACCCGTTCCGGGGAGCTGTTTTTT; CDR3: CSATRSGELFF
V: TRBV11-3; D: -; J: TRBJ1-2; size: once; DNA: TGTGCCAGCAGCTCACCCCAGGGGTATGGCTACACCTTC; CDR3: CASSSPQGYGYTF
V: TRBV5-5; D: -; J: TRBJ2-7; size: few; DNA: TGTGCCAGCAGCTTGGAGTTCCTTCAGGGTTTGTACTTC; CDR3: CASSLEFLQGLYF
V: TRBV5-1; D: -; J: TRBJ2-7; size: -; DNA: TGCGCCAGCAGAAGGGCCACTAGGACCTACGAGCAGTACTTC; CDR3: CASRRATRTYEQYF
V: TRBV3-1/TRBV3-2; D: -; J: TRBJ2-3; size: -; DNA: TGTGCCAGCAGCCAATTACAGGGAGCAGATACGCAGTATTTT; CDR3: CASSQLQGADTQYF
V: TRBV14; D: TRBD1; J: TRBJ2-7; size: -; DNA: TGTGCCAGCAGCCAGGGTGGGACAGTCCCCACCTACGAGCAGTACTTC; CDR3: CASSQGGTVPTYEQYF
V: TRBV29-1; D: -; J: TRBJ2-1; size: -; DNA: TGCAGCGTTGAGTATCGAGGCTGGCTAGCTGGAGGAGCGTACAATGAGCAGTTCTTC; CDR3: CSVEYRGWLAGGAYNEQFF
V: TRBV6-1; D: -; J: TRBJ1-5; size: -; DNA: TGTGCCAGCAGTGAAAGGACAGTTTATAGCAATCAGCCCCAGCATTTT; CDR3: CASSERTVYSNQPQHF
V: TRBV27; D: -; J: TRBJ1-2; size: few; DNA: TGTGCCAGCAGTTTAAGCGCAGGGGAAGGCTACACCTTC; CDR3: CASSLSAGEGYTF
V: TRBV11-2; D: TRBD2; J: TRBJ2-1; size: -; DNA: TGTGCCAGCAGCACGCGGACTAGCGTCCGATTCAATGAGCAGTTCTTC; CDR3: CASSTRTSVRFNEQFF
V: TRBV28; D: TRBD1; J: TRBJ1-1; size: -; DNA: TGTGCCAGCAGTTTACCGGGACAGCGAAAGAAGATTGAAGCTTTCTTT; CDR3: CASSLPGQRKKIEAFF
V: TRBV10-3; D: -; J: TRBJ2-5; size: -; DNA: TGTGCCATCGGCCCTAGTGGGCAAGAGACCCAGTACTTC; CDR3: CAIGPSGQETQYF
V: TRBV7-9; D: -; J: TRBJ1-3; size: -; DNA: TGTGCCAGCAGCTTAGGCGGGCCCCGGGGTCGGACGGGGAACACCATATATTTT; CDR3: CASSLGGPRGRTGNTIYF
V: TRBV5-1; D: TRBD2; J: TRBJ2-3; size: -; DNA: TGCGCCAGCAGCTTCCCTAGCGGGAGAGGTTGGGGCACAGATACGCAGTATTTT; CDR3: CASSFPSGRGWGTDTQYF
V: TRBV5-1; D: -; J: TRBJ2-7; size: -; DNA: TGCGCCAGCAGTTTGGGGGCGGCGGGGGCGGTCTACGAGCAGTACTTC; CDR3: CASSLGAAGAVYEQYF
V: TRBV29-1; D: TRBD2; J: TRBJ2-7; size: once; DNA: TGCAGCGTTGAAGACCCTAGCGGGAGATCTGGCGAGCAGTACTTC; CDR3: CSVEDPSGRSGEQYF
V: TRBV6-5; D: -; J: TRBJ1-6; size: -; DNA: TGTGCCAGCAGTTACTCCGATTCACCCCTCCACTTT; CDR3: CASSYSDSPLHF
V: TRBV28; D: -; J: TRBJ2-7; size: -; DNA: TGTGCCAGCAATACCTTAGGCGCGGAGGCCGGGGAGCAGTACTTC; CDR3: CASNTLGAEAGEQYF
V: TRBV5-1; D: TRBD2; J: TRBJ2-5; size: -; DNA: TGCGCCAGCAGCTCAACTAGCGGAGGGTGGGGTAGGGCATTCCAAGAGACCCAGTACTTC; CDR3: CASSSTSGGWGRAFQETQYF
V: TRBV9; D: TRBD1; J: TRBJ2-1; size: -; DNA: TGTGCCAGCAGCGCACCCGGGACAGGGGGCTACAATGAGCAGTTCTTC; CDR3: CASSAPGTGGYNEQFF
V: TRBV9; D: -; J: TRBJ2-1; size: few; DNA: TGTGCCAGCAGCGTAGATTCGGACTACACCTACAATGAGCAGTTCTTC; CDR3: CASSVDSDYTYNEQFF
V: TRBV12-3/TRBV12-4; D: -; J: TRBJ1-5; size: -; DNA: TGTGCCAGCACCTCAGCACAGGGAACGCCCCAGCATTTT; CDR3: CASTSAQGTPQHF
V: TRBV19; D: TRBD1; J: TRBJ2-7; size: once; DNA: TGTGCCAGTAGTGCCGGGACAGGGTTTTTCGAGCAGTACTTC; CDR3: CASSAGTGFFEQYF
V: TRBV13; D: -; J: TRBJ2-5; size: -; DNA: TGTGCCAGCAGCTTAGGACAGGGCATGCAGACCCAGTACTTC; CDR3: CASSLGQGMQTQYF
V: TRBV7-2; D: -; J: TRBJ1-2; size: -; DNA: TGTGCCAGCAGCTTAGCTCCCCAGGGCTATGGCTACACCTTC; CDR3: CASSLAPQGYGYTF
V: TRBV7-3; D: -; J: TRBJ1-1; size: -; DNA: TGTGCCAGCAGTTCCACGTCTGGGGCCCCTATGAACACTGAAGCTTTCTTT; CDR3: CASSSTSGAPMNTEAFF
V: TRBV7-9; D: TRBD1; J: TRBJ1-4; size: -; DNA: TGTGCCAGCACCATTACAGGGGACGAAGAAAAACTGTTTTTT; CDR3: CASTITGDEEKLFF
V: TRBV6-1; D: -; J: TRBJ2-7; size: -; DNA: TGTGCCAGCAGTGAAGGAATCCGACTGGCCTACGAGCAGTACTTC; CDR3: CASSEGIRLAYEQYF
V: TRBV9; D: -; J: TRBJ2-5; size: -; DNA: TGTGCCAGCAGCGTCGGCAGGGAAGAGACCCAGTACTTC; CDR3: CASSVGREETQYF
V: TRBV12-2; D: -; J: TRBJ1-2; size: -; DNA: TGTGCAAGTCGCTTCCACCGGGACAGGGGGATTTGTGGCTACACCTTC; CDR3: CASRFHRDRGICGYTF
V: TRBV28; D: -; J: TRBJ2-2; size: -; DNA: TGTGCCAGCAGTGTGGTTGGGGCTGATAACACCGGGGAGCTGTTTTTT; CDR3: CASSVVGADNTGELFF
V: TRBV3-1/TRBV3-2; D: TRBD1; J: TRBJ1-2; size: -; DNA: TGTGCCAGCAGCCAAGCGGGGACAGCTGGCTACACCTTC; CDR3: CASSQAGTAGYTF
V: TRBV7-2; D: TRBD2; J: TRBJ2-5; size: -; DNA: TGTGCCAGCAGCTTAGCACTAGCGGGGAATCAAGAGACCCAGTACTTC; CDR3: CASSLALAGNQETQYF
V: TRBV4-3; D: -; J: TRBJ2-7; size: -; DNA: TGCGCCAGCAGCCAAGATGCGGCATTATACGAGCAGTACTTC; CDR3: CASSQDAALYEQYF
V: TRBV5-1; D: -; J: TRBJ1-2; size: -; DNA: TGCGCCAGCAGCTTTGACAGGACCAACGGCTACACCTTC; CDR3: CASSFDRTNGYTF
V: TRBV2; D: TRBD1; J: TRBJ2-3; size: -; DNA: TGTGCCAGCACCAGGACAGGGATTTCGGATACGCAGTATTTT; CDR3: CASTRTGISDTQYF
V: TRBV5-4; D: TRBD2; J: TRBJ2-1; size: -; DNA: TGTGCCAGCAGCCTTCAGCGGGGGGCCCTTTACAATGAGCAGTTCTTC; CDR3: CASSLQRGALYNEQFF
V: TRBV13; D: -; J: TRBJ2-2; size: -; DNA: TGTGCCAGCAGCTTAGCCCCAGGGGTTGCCGGGGAGCTGTTTTTT; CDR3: CASSLAPGVAGELFF
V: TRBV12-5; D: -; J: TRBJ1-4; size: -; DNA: TGTGCTAGTGGTCTGGACTTTAATGAAAAACTGTTTTTT; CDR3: CASGLDFNEKLFF
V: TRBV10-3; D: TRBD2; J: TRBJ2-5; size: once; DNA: TGTGCCATCAGTGCGGGACTAGCGGGGGTAGAGACCCAGTACTTC; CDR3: CAISAGLAGVETQYF
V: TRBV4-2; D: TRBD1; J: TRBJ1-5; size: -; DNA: TGTGCCAGCAGCCATACAGGGGCGCAGAGTAATCAGCCCCAGCATTTT; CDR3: CASSHTGAQSNQPQHF
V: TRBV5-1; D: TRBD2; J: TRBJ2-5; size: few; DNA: TGCGCCAGCAGCCCAGTAGCGGGGATAGAGACCCAGTACTTC; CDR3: CASSPVAGIETQYF
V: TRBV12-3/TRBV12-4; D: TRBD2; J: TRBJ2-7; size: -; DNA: TGTGCCAGCAACAAAGCGGGAGGGGACGAGCAGTACTTC; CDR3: CASNKAGGDEQYF
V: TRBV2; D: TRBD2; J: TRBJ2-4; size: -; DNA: TGTGCCAGCAGTGACCCTACGGCGGGAGACGGCAAAAACATTCAGTACTTC; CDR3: CASSDPTAGDGKNIQYF
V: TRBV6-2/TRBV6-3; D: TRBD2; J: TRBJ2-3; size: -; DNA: TGTGCCAGCAGTTCTCTACTAGCGGGGAGCACAGATACGCAGTATTTT; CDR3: CASSSLLAGSTDTQYF
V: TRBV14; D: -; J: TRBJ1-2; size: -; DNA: TGTGCCAGCAGCCAGAGGGTGGGGAACTATGGCTACACCTTC; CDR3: CASSQRVGNYGYTF
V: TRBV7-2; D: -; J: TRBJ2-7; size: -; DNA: TGTGCCAGCAGCCCCCGCCCCGGGTACTACGAGCAGTACTTC; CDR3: CASSPRPGYYEQYF
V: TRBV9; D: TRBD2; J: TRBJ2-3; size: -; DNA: TGTGCCAGCAGCGTGACTAGCGGGAGGTCTAGCACAGATACGCAGTATTTT; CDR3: CASSVTSGRSSTDTQYF
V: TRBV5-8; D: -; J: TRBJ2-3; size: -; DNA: TGTGCCAGCAGCTTGTCGGGGCTAGCGTTGAGCACAGATACGCAGTATTTT; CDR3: CASSLSGLALSTDTQYF
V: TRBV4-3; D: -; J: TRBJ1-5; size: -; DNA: TGCGCCAGCAGCCAAGATCCCGGGATCAATCAGCCCCAGCATTTT; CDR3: CASSQDPGINQPQHF
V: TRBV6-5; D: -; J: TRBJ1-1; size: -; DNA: TGTGCCAGCAGTTACTCTTTCGGGGTGAACACTGAAGCTTTCTTT; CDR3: CASSYSFGVNTEAFF
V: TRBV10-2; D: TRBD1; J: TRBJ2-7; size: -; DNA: TGCGCCAGCGTTCCTCCCGGGACAGGGAACCGACAGTACTTC; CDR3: CASVPPGTGNRQYF
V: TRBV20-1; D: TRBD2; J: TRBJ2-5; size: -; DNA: TGCAGTGCTAGTAGACTAGCGGGAGTTGAGACCCAGTACTTC; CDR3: CSASRLAGVETQYF
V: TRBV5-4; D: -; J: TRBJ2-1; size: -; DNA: TGTGCCAGCAGCCAAACAAACAATGAGCAGTTCTTC; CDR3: CASSQTNNEQFF
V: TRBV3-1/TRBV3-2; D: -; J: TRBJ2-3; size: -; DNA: TGTGCCAGCAGCCCTTCTTGGGCAAGAGATACGCAGTATTTT; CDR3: CASSPSWARDTQYF
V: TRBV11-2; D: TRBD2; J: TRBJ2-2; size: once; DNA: TGTGCCAGCATAAAACTAGCGGCCACCGGGGAGCTGTTTTTT; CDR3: CASIKLAATGELFF
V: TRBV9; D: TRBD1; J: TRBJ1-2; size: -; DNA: TGTGCCAGCAGCGTTGGGACAGATGCCTCCTATGGCTACACCTTC; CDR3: CASSVGTDASYGYTF
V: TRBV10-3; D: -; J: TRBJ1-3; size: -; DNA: TGTGCCATCAGTGTGGGGAGATCTGGAAACACCATATATTTT; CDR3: CAISVGRSGNTIYF